The present entry profiles one T cell receptor (beta chain) with its context. Repertoires were generated with immunoSEQ multiplex PCR, while TCRdb's copy carries only in-frame clones and drops some. The data contain approximately 120,000 clones, around 88% of them singletons. The data are from a study of blood T cell repertoires in COVID-19. Study as a whole: Samples taken during acute and convalescent COVID-19 were collected in the United States, Italy and Spain.

Germline V gene sequence: CDR1 SGHTA, CDR2 FQGTGA. The V and J ends lost 1 base and 8 bases, in that order; junction bases with no gene match: 9. The CDR3 consists of 16 residues. Sequencing was carried out using peripheral blood. J is TRBJ2-3 and V is TRBV7-3; 10 bases line up with TRBD2. This receptor was obtained from a human donor in a cohort sampled during active COVID-19. CDR3 in amino acids: CASSLNSLAGASTQYF. CDR3 coding DNA: TGTGCCAGCAGCTTAAATTCCCTAGCGGGGGCATCTACGCAGTATTTT.